The 27 T cell receptor beta chains given below trace back to one sample, sequenced in a study of Ad26.COV2.S vaccination and SARS-CoV-2 variants. The data were produced by immunoSEQ multiplex PCR, yet TCRdb's version contains in-frame clones alone and is incomplete. Of about 680,000 clones detected, around 90% appear once; the ten largest clones hold over 1.3%. Treatment given: about 20 received Ad26.COV2.S at low or high dose, single or two shots; several received placebo; per-sample allocation not given. All samples were drawn on day 63, counting from the first vaccine or placebo injection. Sequenced here: peripheral blood, sampled in a trial of Ad26.COV2.S vaccine versus placebo. The receptor set was obtained from a person between 18 and 65 years old who received the Ad26.COV2.S COVID-19 vaccine or a placebo.

CDR3 amino acids: CASTIVGAGGTEAFF. DNA for the CDR3: TGCGCCAGCACTATTGTGGGGGCCGGGGGCACTGAAGCTTTCTTT. The chain uses TRBV5-1 and TRBJ1-1; D might be TRBD1 (6 bases). Germline V gene lookup returns CDR1 SGHRS and CDR2 YFSETQ. The CDR3 has 15 amino acids. The germline V and J ends were trimmed by 6 bases and 4 bases, with 19 bases remaining between them.

This clone was seen just once. This rearrangement joins TRBV7-2 to TRBJ2-2; D gene uncertain. Germline V gene sequence: CDR1 SGHTA, CDR2 FQGNSA. V lost 1 base to trimming and J lost 1 base, with 4 bases between them. The CDR3 has 14 residues. The CDR3 region is CASSLVRNTGELFF. The DNA of the CDR3 is TGTGCCAGCAGCTTAGTTCGGAACACCGGGGAGCTGTTTTTT. Filled out from reference TRBV7-2 and TRBJ2-2, the complete variable domain reads GAGVSQSPSNKVTEKGKDVELRCDPISGHTALYWYRQSLGQGLEFLIYFQGNSAPDKSGLPSDRFSAERTGGSVSTLTIQRTQQEDSAVYLCASSLVRNTGELFFGEGSRLTVL.

A note on this clone: This same CDR3 is encoded by further DNA sequences in the sample. The CDR3 nucleotides read TGTGCCATCAGTGAGTCTGGTGGATCTAATCAGCCCCAGCATTTT. Its translation is CAISESGGSNQPQHF. The chain uses TRBV10-3 and TRBJ1-5; unclear D gene. Trimming removed 0 bases at V and 4 bases at J, with 10 bases between. There are 15 residues in the CDR3. Germline V gene lookup returns CDR1 ENHRY and CDR2 SYGVKD.

The chain has TRBV30 and TRBJ1-3, with D uncertain. Germline loops: CDR1 GTSNPN, CDR2 SVGIG (reference sequence). The CDR3 consists of 13 residues. V gave up 2 bases and J gave up 8 bases, with 13 bases separating them. The chain's CDR3 is CAWSSIEADTIYF. CDR3 coding DNA: TGTGCCTGGAGTTCGATCGAGGCTGACACCATATATTTT.

This sequence joins TRBV5-5 and TRBJ2-1; unclear D gene. The length of the CDR3 is 15 residues. Trimming stripped 0 bases from V and 2 bases from J, with 9 bases between. Germline values: CDR1 SGHKS, CDR2 YYEKEE (reference sequence). The CDR3 is CASSLEVVAYNEQFF. The CDR3 DNA reads TGTGCCAGCAGCTTGGAGGTTGTGGCCTACAATGAGCAGTTCTTC. The whole variable domain, remainder taken from reference TRBV5-5 and TRBJ2-1, is DAGVTQSPTHLIKTRGQQVTLRCSPISGHKSVSWYQQVLGQGPQFIFQYYEKEERGRGNFPDRFSARQFPNYSSELNVNALLLGDSALYLCASSLEVVAYNEQFFGPGTRLTVL.

The rearrangement uses TRBV6-1 and TRBJ2-4, with TRBD1 matching over 8 bases. This CDR3 is 15 amino acids long. Germline V gene sequence: CDR1 MNHNS, CDR2 SASEGT. Germline trimming cut 2 bases from V and 9 bases from J; bases unmatched to any gene: 9. CDR3 in amino acids: CASSEMRTGLGIQYF. Written as DNA, the CDR3 is TGTGCCAGCAGTGAAATGAGGACAGGGTTGGGCATTCAGTACTTC.

V usage is TRBV9 and J usage is TRBJ1-6, with a weak D call TRBD1 (5 bases). This CDR3 is 16 amino acids long. The germline CDR1 and CDR2 sequences are SGDLS and YYNGEE. The V end lost 2 bases, the J end lost 3 bases, and 12 bases lay between the germline ends. In nucleotides, the CDR3 is TGTGCCAGCAGCGTGGGGGTACAGAACTATAATTCACCCCTCCACTTT. Its translation is CASSVGVQNYNSPLHF.

The rearrangement uses TRBV14 and TRBJ1-3; D is uncertain. The germline V gene encodes CDR1 SGHDN and CDR2 FVKESK. The CDR3 consists of 14 residues. Deletions cut 4 bases from V and 4 bases from J, with 11 bases between. This CDR3 reads CASSPGIYGNTIYF. CDR3 bases: TGTGCCAGCAGCCCCGGGATTTACGGAAACACCATATATTTT.

CDR3 in DNA: TGTGCCAGCAGTGAGATCGCTTACACCGGGGAGCTGTTTTTT. Translation gives CASSEIAYTGELFF. V usage is TRBV6-1 and J usage is TRBJ2-2; D not resolved. Germline V CDR1 and CDR2: MNHNS, SASEGT. CDR3 length: 14 amino acids. Between the trimmed V and J ends, which lost 3 bases and 3 bases, there was a span of 8 bases.

The count of this clone is one. This chain joins TRBV7-2 and TRBJ1-5; possibly TRBD1 for D (5 bases). The CDR3 loop spans 16 amino acids. V lost 3 bases and J lost 3, with 15 bases in between. Per germline, CDR1 SGHTA and CDR2 FQGNSA. The CDR3 nucleotides read TGTGCCAGCAGCTTGGGGCCCGGAGGTAACAATCAGCCCCAGCATTTT. It encodes CASSLGPGGNNQPQHF.

The chain uses TRBV18 and TRBJ1-6, with D maybe TRBD1 (6 bases). This CDR3 contains 17 residues. Trimming stripped 6 bases from V and 10 bases from J, with 25 bases between. Germline CDR1 is KGHSH and CDR2 is LQKENI. This CDR3 is CASSREGGGHGGSPLHF. The CDR3 DNA sequence: TGTGCCAGCTCCCGGGAAGGAGGGGGGCATGGCGGCTCACCCCTCCACTTT.

The CDR3 DNA follows: TGTGCCAGTAAAGTTTTCGGGACAGTGGACACCGGGGAGCTGTTTTTT. Encoded protein: CASKVFGTVDTGELFF. This rearrangement joins TRBV19 to TRBJ2-2; TRBD1 agrees at 7 bases. V lost 7 bases, J lost 3 bases, and 11 bases stayed unmatched. Germline CDR1 LNHDA, CDR2 SQIVND (reference sequence). The CDR3 covers 16 residues.

The CDR3 region has the DNA TGTGCCATCAGTGATCTGCGGGAGGTGGCAGATACGCAGTATTTT. Translated, it gives CAISDLREVADTQYF. The chain links TRBV10-3 to TRBJ2-3; 8 bases are shared with TRBD2. Germline lookup yields CDR1 ENHRY and CDR2 SYGVKD. With 3 bases clipped from V and 4 bases from J, the junction kept 6 bases outside the gene matches. The CDR3 has 15 residues.

This clone has only one observation. V is TRBV19 and J is TRBJ2-7, with D maybe TRBD1 (6 bases). Trimming took 4 bases from V and 3 from J, leaving 13 bases between them. This CDR3 spans 14 amino acids. The germline CDR1 and CDR2 sequences are LNHDA and SQIVND (reference sequence). The CDR3 region is CASSKRTDLYEQYF. The CDR3 DNA reads as TGTGCCAGTAGTAAAAGGACAGACCTCTACGAGCAGTACTTC.

The chain employs TRBV15 and TRBJ2-4; unclear D gene. V lost 0 bases and J lost 9, with 6 bases in between. Germline CDR1 and CDR2: LNHNV and YYDKDF (reference sequence). The length of the CDR3 is 12 residues. The CDR3 sequence is CATSRDHSIQYF. CDR3 DNA sequence: TGTGCCACCAGCAGAGATCATAGCATTCAGTACTTC.

This clone appeared a few times. The sample contains more than one DNA sequence encoding this CDR3. This chain uses TRBV30 with TRBJ1-2; D is unclear. Germline values: CDR1 GTSNPN, CDR2 SVGIG (reference sequence). The CDR3 runs to 10 residues. V shed 1 base and J shed 4 bases, with 1 base lying between them. CDR3 sequence (DNA): TGTGCCTGGAGTGGCTATGGCTACACCTTC. This sequence encodes CAWSGYGYTF.

The chain couples TRBV7-2 to TRBJ2-3; 14 bases fit TRBD2. This CDR3 spans 16 amino acids. CDR1 is SGHTA and CDR2 is FQGNSA in the germline V gene. Losses at the gene ends were 5 bases for V and 4 bases for J; bases not matched to a gene: 5. CDR3 loop: CASSVRLAGGSDTQYF. CDR3 DNA sequence: TGTGCCAGCAGCGTGAGACTAGCGGGGGGGTCAGATACGCAGTATTTT.

The chain recombines TRBV19 with TRBJ2-2; 10 bases are shared with TRBD2. The germline V gene has CDR1 LNHDA and CDR2 SQIVND (reference sequence). This CDR3 is built from 17 residues. Trimming at V came to 4 bases and at J to 2 bases, leaving 7 bases not matched to a gene. The CDR3 loop reads CASSRPAGGPNTGELFF. The CDR3 DNA reads as TGTGCCAGTAGTAGGCCAGCGGGAGGGCCTAACACCGGGGAGCTGTTTTTT.

A note on this clone: The same CDR3 arises from other DNA sequences in this sample as well. V and J are TRBV7-3 and TRBJ2-2; D remains ambiguous. The V and J ends lost 5 bases and 4 bases respectively, with 8 bases between them. This CDR3 comprises 13 residues. Germline V gene sequence: CDR1 SGHTA, CDR2 FQGTGA. CDR3 residues: CASSLASTGELFF. The CDR3 DNA follows: TGTGCCAGCAGCCTCGCCAGCACCGGGGAGCTGTTTTTT.

The chain joins TRBV11-2 to TRBJ2-6, with no clear D. V gave up 5 bases and J gave up 2 bases, with 4 bases separating them. The CDR3 spans 13 residues. In germline, CDR1 is SGHAT, CDR2 FQNNGV. The CDR3 nucleotides are TGTGCCAGCAGCCAGACTGGGGCCAACGTCCTGACTTTC. Encoded protein: CASSQTGANVLTF.

The V and J genes are TRBV6-5 and TRBJ2-7; maybe TRBD1 (5 bases). The CDR3 is made up of 15 amino acids. The germline V gene encodes CDR1 MNHEY and CDR2 SVGAGI. The germline V and J ends were trimmed by 0 bases and 3 bases, with 12 bases remaining between them. CDR3 amino acids: CASSYSQGSYYEQYF. CDR3 DNA sequence: TGTGCCAGCAGTTACTCTCAGGGTTCTTACTACGAGCAGTACTTC.

The CDR3 region has the DNA TGTGCCAGCAGCTACCTAACCGGGACTAGTGGCTACGAGCAGTACTTC. Translating gives CASSYLTGTSGYEQYF. This rearrangement joins TRBV5-4 to TRBJ2-7, with TRBD2 identical over 8 bases. This CDR3 is built from 16 residues. CDR1 and CDR2 (germline): SGHNT, YYREEE (reference sequence). Germline trimming cut 3 bases from V and 3 bases from J; bases unmatched to any gene: 11. The variable domain in full, completed from reference TRBV5-4 and TRBJ2-7, reads ETGVTQSPTHLIKTRGQQVTLRCSSQSGHNTVSWYQQALGQGPQFIFQYYREEENGRGNFPPRFSGLQFPNYSSELNVNALELDDSALYLCASSYLTGTSGYEQYFGPGTRLTVT.

A note on this clone: Other nucleotide sequences from this sample produce the same CDR3. V gene TRBV7-2 combines with J gene TRBJ1-6; TRBD1 agrees at 7 bases. There are 14 residues in the CDR3. Germline-derived CDR1 and CDR2 are SGHTA and FQGNSA. The V and J ends lost 1 base and 8 bases, in that order; junction bases with no gene match: 2. The CDR3 bases are TGTGCCAGCAGCTTAGGACAGGGTTATTCACCCCTCCACTTT. Protein: CASSLGQGYSPLHF.

The rearrangement links TRBV7-9 to TRBJ1-2, with D unresolved. The CDR3 contains 14 residues. Germline values: CDR1 SEHNR, CDR2 FQNEAQ (reference sequence). V lost 2 bases, J lost 6 bases, and 13 bases lay in between. The CDR3 bases are TGTGCCAGCAGCTTAATCCCAAGGGAGGATGGCTACACCTTC. As protein: CASSLIPREDGYTF.

This chain uses TRBV6-5 with TRBJ2-5, with D perhaps being TRBD1 or TRBD2 (5 bases each). The V end lost 6 bases, the J end lost 4 bases, and 9 bases lay between the germline ends. CDR1 is MNHEY, CDR2 SVGAGI, per germline. The CDR3 sequence is 12 residues long. CDR3 bases: TGTGCCAGCAGGGGTGGGGGAGAGACCCAGTACTTC. It yields the protein CASRGGGETQYF.

The chain uses TRBV5-1 and TRBJ2-5; 7 bases align to TRBD1. This CDR3 contains 15 residues. V was pared by 0 bases and J by 4 bases, with 6 bases of the junction left unmatched. The germline V gene has CDR1 SGHRS and CDR2 YFSETQ. The CDR3 nucleotides read TGCGCCAGCAGCTTGGCCGGGACAGTAGGAGAGACCCAGTACTTC. Translation gives CASSLAGTVGETQYF.

The chain couples TRBV12-3 or TRBV12-4 to TRBJ1-1; 8 nucleotides match TRBD1. CDR3 length: 13 amino acids. Trimming removed 6 bases from V and 9 bases from J; junction bases left unmatched: 9. The DNA of the CDR3 is TGTGCCAGCAGCTTCGGACAGGGCGTGAAAGCTTTCTTT. It yields the protein CASSFGQGVKAFF.